A selection of T cell receptor beta chains follows, all from one sample in a study of blood T cell repertoires in COVID-19. This table comes from immunoSEQ multiplex PCR, and its TCRdb copy is limited to in-frame clones, with some not included. The sample contains about 410,000 clones, approximately 90% of which appear only once. Material for sequencing was peripheral blood. The receptors here all came from a woman between 35 and 50 years old with COVID-19, enrolled during active disease. The CDR3 runs from the conserved cysteine through the conserved F or W. D genes are given only for firm matches. Size tells how often a clone was seen (once, few, many) or the class of an expanded clone, and some rows leave it out.

>TRBV5-1|NA|TRBJ2-7|NA
TGCGCCAGCACCATGGGGGCAGAGCAGTACTTC
CASTMGAEQYF
>TRBV19|TRBD1|TRBJ1-6|NA
TGTGCCAGTAGCACAGGGGCGGGTTCACCCCTCCACTTT
CASSTGAGSPLHF
>TRBV5-4|NA|TRBJ1-5|NA
TGTGCCAGCAGCTTCGGCCCGGAGGGATATCAGCCCCAGCATTTT
CASSFGPEGYQPQHF
>TRBV30|NA|TRBJ2-2|NA
TGTGCCTGGAGTGTATTACAGGCCGGGGAGCTGTTTTTT
CAWSVLQAGELFF
>TRBV5-1|TRBD1|TRBJ2-5|once
TGCGCCAGCAGCCGGGACAGCCTCCAAGAGACCCAGTACTTC
CASSRDSLQETQYF
>TRBV5-1|TRBD2|TRBJ2-5|NA
TGCGCCAGCAGATTCGGTCTAGCGGCAGCGCGGGAGACCCAGTACTTC
CASRFGLAAARETQYF
>TRBV2|TRBD1|TRBJ1-3|NA
TGTGCCAGCGTCGATGGCAGGGGGCCCGGAAACACCATATATTTT
CASVDGRGPGNTIYF
>TRBV7-8|NA|TRBJ1-1|NA
TGTGCCAGCAGCCCAGGTGTGGGCGGGCACACTATGAACACTGAAGCTTTCTTT
CASSPGVGGHTMNTEAFF
>TRBV27|NA|TRBJ2-7|few
TGTGCCAGCAGTTTAAGGGACTCCATCTACGAGCAGTACTTC
CASSLRDSIYEQYF
>TRBV9|TRBD1|TRBJ1-1|NA
TGTGCCAGCAGCGAGAAACAGGGGGCGCTAATTCCCTTCTTT
CASSEKQGALIPFF
>TRBV2|TRBD1|TRBJ1-2|NA
TGTGCCAGCAGTGCGGGACAGGTTGGAGGCTACACCTTC
CASSAGQVGGYTF
>TRBV9|TRBD1|TRBJ1-2|NA
TGTGCCAGCAGCGGGGACAGGGGGGATTATTTCTATGGCTACACCTTC
CASSGDRGDYFYGYTF
>TRBV9|TRBD1|TRBJ1-6|NA
TGTGCCAGCAGCTACGGACAGGGGGGAAATTCACCCCTCCACTTT
CASSYGQGGNSPLHF
>TRBV6-5|TRBD1|TRBJ1-1|NA
TGTGCCAGCGGGCCGACAGGGGGCACTGAAGCTTTCTTT
CASGPTGGTEAFF
>TRBV5-1|NA|TRBJ1-1|NA
TGCGCCAGCAGCTTGGTCCCCGCAGAGAACACTGAAGCTTTCTTT
CASSLVPAENTEAFF
>TRBV2|TRBD2|TRBJ2-5|NA
TGTGCCAGCAGTGGGACTAGGGCCTCTGAGACCCAGTACTTC
CASSGTRASETQYF
>TRBV6-6|TRBD1|TRBJ1-4|NA
TGTGCCAGCAGCACTACAGGGGAAGGCACTAATGAAAAACTGTTTTTT
CASSTTGEGTNEKLFF
>TRBV24-1|TRBD1|TRBJ2-2|NA
TGTGCCACCAGCGACAGGGGAAGGACCGGGGAGCTGTTTTTT
CATSDRGRTGELFF
>TRBV5-8|NA|TRBJ2-7|NA
TGTGCCAGCAGACGGCGCGGAGACTACGAGCAGTACTTC
CASRRRGDYEQYF
>TRBV6-2/TRBV6-3|TRBD1|TRBJ1-4|NA
TGTGCCAGCAGTTTACGGGACAGGGGCGGGAAACTGTTTTTT
CASSLRDRGGKLFF
>TRBV3-1/TRBV3-2|TRBD1|TRBJ2-7|once
TGTGCCAGCAGCCAAATGGACAGGGGGGGGTACGAGCAGTACTTC
CASSQMDRGGYEQYF
>TRBV28|NA|TRBJ1-2|NA
TGTGCCAGCAGTCGTCGACAGTTCTATGGCTACACCTTC
CASSRRQFYGYTF
>TRBV5-1|TRBD1|TRBJ2-7|NA
TGCGCCAGCAGCTTGGGGACAGGGATAGGTGGGCAGTACTTC
CASSLGTGIGGQYF
>TRBV7-7|NA|TRBJ2-7|once
TGTGCTCCCGCCGGCGGGACCTCCTACGAGCAGTACTTC
CAPAGGTSYEQYF
>TRBV5-1|NA|TRBJ2-3|NA
TGCGCCAGCAGCCAGGCGGGGTCCACAGATACGCAGTATTTT
CASSQAGSTDTQYF
>TRBV19|TRBD1|TRBJ1-1|NA
TGTGCCAGTAGAACCCTTTTAGGGGGCGGATGGAACACTGAAGCTTTCTTT
CASRTLLGGGWNTEAFF
>TRBV2|TRBD1|TRBJ2-5|NA
TGTGCCAGCGGGGGACAGGGGGCAGGGGAGACCCAGTACTTC
CASGGQGAGETQYF